This T cell receptor (beta chain) was obtained from a study of shared clonotypes between healthy human individuals. CD45RO negativity and positive selection for CCR7 defined naive CD8 cells, a population that excluded terminally differentiated effector memory CD45RA+ cells. Using immunoSEQ multiplex PCR, the repertoire was profiled, and TCRdb retains in-frame clones only, with some absent. Of roughly 2.1 million clones listed, 85% to 95% are singletons. This clone was recorded only once. Germline V gene sequence: CDR1 MNHEY, CDR2 SVGAGI. The CDR3 has 14 residues. Trimming left V 5 bases short and J 4 bases short, with 13 bases between.

Sequenced input: naive CD8+ T cells from PBMCs. The receptor comes from a man younger than 30 in good health. Some clones in this sample may be carry-over from other donors' samples. V is TRBV6-5 and J is TRBJ2-3, with D perhaps matching TRBD2 (5 bases). Written as DNA, the CDR3 is TGTGCCAGCAGTCCAACTAGAAGGGCAGATACGCAGTATTTT. This gives the protein CASSPTRRADTQYF.